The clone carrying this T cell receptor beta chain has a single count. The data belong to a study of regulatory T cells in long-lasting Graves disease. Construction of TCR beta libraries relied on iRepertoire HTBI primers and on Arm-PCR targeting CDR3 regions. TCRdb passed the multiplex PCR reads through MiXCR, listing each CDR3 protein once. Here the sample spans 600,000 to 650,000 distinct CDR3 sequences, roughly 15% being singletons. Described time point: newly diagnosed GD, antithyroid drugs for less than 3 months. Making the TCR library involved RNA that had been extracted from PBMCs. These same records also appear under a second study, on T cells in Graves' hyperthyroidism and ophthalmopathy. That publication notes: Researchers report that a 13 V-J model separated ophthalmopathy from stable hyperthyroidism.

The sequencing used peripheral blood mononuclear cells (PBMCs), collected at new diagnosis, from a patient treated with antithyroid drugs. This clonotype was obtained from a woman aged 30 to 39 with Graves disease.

In nucleotides, the CDR3 is TGTGCCAGCAGCCCAGGGGGTTGGGCAGTACAAGAGACCCAGTACTTC. Its protein is CASSPGGWAVQETQYF. The gene calls are TRBV9 and TRBJ2-5; 7 nucleotides line up with TRBD1. The CDR3 length is 16 residues. With V trimmed by 4 bases and J by 2 bases, 11 bases remained unmatched. CDR1 is SGDLS, CDR2 YYNGEE, per germline. Supplemented by reference TRBV9 and TRBJ2-5, the full variable domain reads DSGVTQTPKHLITATGQRVTLRCSPRSGDLSVYWYQQSLDQGLQFLIQYYNGEERAKGNILERFSAQQFPDLHSELNLSSLELGDSALYFCASSPGGWAVQETQYFGPGTRLLVL.